These 17 T cell receptor beta chains came from one sample sequenced in a study of T cell responses to AZD1222 COVID-19 vaccine. Clones were read by immunoSEQ multiplex PCR, and TCRdb kept only the in-frame ones, dropping some. The table includes 150,000 to 200,000 clones, about 92% detected once. The input for sequencing was peripheral blood, taken on day 0 of MenACWY control vaccination. These receptors were taken from an adult in good health.

V gene TRBV7-3 combines with J gene TRBJ1-2; 10 bases line up with TRBD1. The germline V gene encodes CDR1 SGHTA and CDR2 FQGTGA. Trimming took 5 bases from V and 7 from J; bases not matched to a gene: 7. The CDR3 spans 14 residues. DNA for the CDR3: TGTGCCAGCAGCCCCGACAGGGGGCAGAGTGGCTACACCTTC. Protein product: CASSPDRGQSGYTF.

The rearrangement joins TRBV7-9 to TRBJ2-6; a weak D match, TRBD1 (6 bases). V was cut by 5 bases and J by 4 bases, with 15 bases left in between. CDR1 and CDR2 from the germline V gene are SEHNR and FQNEAQ (reference sequence). The CDR3 sequence is 16 residues long. The CDR3 spells CASSTSVGAGANVLTF. DNA for the CDR3: TGTGCCAGCAGCACCTCAGTGGGGGCCGGGGCCAACGTCCTGACTTTC.

V usage is TRBV9 and J usage is TRBJ2-2; the match to TRBD1 covers 10 bases. Germline values: CDR1 SGDLS, CDR2 YYNGEE. There are 15 residues in the CDR3. With 2 bases clipped from V and 4 bases from J, the junction kept 2 bases outside the gene matches. In DNA form, the CDR3 reads TGTGCCAGCAGCGTCGGACAGGGGGGCACCGGGGAGCTGTTTTTT. Residues: CASSVGQGGTGELFF.

V is TRBV27 and J is TRBJ2-7; TRBD2 matches 13 bases. This CDR3 is 16 amino acids long. CDR1 and CDR2 from the germline V gene are MNHEY and SMNVEV (reference sequence). The V and J ends lost 2 bases and 7 bases, in that order; junction bases with no gene match: 8. CDR3 sequence: CASSLRRTSGSGEQYF. The CDR3 DNA reads as TGTGCCAGCAGTTTAAGGCGGACTAGCGGGAGTGGGGAGCAGTACTTC.

With respect to this clone: A junction end diverges from the germline sequence, so it may reflect a read error. The rearrangement joins TRBV7-9 to TRBJ2-1, with 9 nucleotides matching TRBD2. CDR1 and CDR2 from the germline V gene are SEHNR and FQNEAQ (reference sequence). The CDR3 spans 12 residues. CDR3 residues: CASSLGSGRMVF. The CDR3, as DNA: TGTGCCAGCAGCTTAGGTAGCGGGAGAATGGTCTTC.

The gene calls are TRBV4-3 and TRBJ1-2; D remains ambiguous. The germline V gene has CDR1 LGHNA and CDR2 YSLEER. The CDR3 extends over 14 amino acids. Trimming pared 0 bases from V and 3 bases from J, leaving 8 bases between. The CDR3 DNA is TGCGCCAGCAGCCAAGAACGAGCTTACTATGGCTACACCTTC. Protein: CASSQERAYYGYTF.

Here the CDR3 reads CASSLVGAADTQYF. As DNA, the CDR3 is TGTGCCAGCAGCTTAGTTGGGGCGGCAGATACGCAGTATTTT. The chain couples TRBV7-2 to TRBJ2-3; tentative D call: TRBD1 (5 bases). Deletions cut 1 base from V and 4 bases from J, with 9 bases between. CDR3 length: 14 residues. Germline V gives CDR1 SGHTA, CDR2 FQGNSA.

V is TRBV6-1 and J is TRBJ2-3, with 9 bases that match TRBD2. The V segment lost 0 bases and the J segment 7 bases; nucleotides outside the gene matches: 8. The CDR3 length is 16 residues. The germline gives CDR1 MNHNS, CDR2 SASEGT. This chain's CDR3 is CASSEASLAGTNTQYF. The CDR3 region has the DNA TGTGCCAGCAGTGAAGCATCCCTAGCGGGGACCAATACGCAGTATTTT.

V gene TRBV15 combines with J gene TRBJ2-7; 8 bases agree with TRBD1. In germline, CDR1 is LNHNV, CDR2 YYDKDF (reference sequence). This CDR3 is built from 16 residues. The V gene end was trimmed by 3 bases and the J gene end by 1 base; junction bases not matched to a gene: 8. The CDR3: CATSSGKGQASYEQYF. The DNA for the CDR3 is TGTGCCACCAGCAGCGGTAAGGGACAGGCTTCCTACGAGCAGTACTTC.

The rearrangement links TRBV11-2 to TRBJ1-2; D not resolved. The CDR3 extends over 13 amino acids. Germline assignment: CDR1 SGHAT and CDR2 FQNNGV. The V end was cut by 5 bases, the J end by 0 bases, with 7 bases between. The CDR3 bases are TGTGCCAGCAGCACAGATTCTAACTATGGCTACACCTTC. This gives the protein CASSTDSNYGYTF.

This sequence joins TRBV18 and TRBJ2-1; TRBD1 agrees at 8 bases. From germline, CDR1 is KGHSH and CDR2 LQKENI. After removal of 1 base from V and 7 bases from J, the junction contained 6 bases not matched to a gene. The CDR3 has 15 amino acids. DNA of the CDR3: TGTGCCAGCTCACCACGAGGACAGGGTCGGAATGAGCAGTTCTTC. Its protein is CASSPRGQGRNEQFF.

The chain carries TRBV5-4 and TRBJ1-3; a weak D match, TRBD1 (6 bases). Germline CDR1 reads SGHNT; CDR2 reads YYREEE (reference sequence). The CDR3 totals 15 residues. The V gene lost 3 bases and the J gene lost 4 bases, with 14 bases spanning the gap. DNA of the CDR3: TGTGCCAGCAGCTCGGGACAAGTTAGCGGAAACACCATATATTTT. Residues: CASSSGQVSGNTIYF.

The rearrangement joins TRBV7-3 to TRBJ2-1, with 9 positions matching TRBD2. CDR3 size: 16 residues. V lost 1 base, J lost 6 bases, and 7 bases stayed unmatched. Per germline, CDR1 SGHTA and CDR2 FQGTGA. In DNA form, the CDR3 reads TGTGCCAGCAGCTTAAATCCGCCAGCGGGGGGCAATGAGCAGTTCTTC. Encoded protein: CASSLNPPAGGNEQFF.

The rearrangement uses TRBV3-1 (or the pseudogene TRBV3-2) and TRBJ1-4; possibly TRBD1 for D (6 bases). V lost 4 bases and J 5 bases, leaving 17 bases between the germline ends. Germline values: CDR1 LGHDT, CDR2 YNNKEL (reference sequence). CDR3 length: 16 amino acids. The CDR3 bases are TGTGCCAGCAGCCCCAATGGTAGGGGGGCGAATGAAAAACTGTTTTTT. This codes for CASSPNGRGANEKLFF.

The chain carries TRBV10-1 and TRBJ1-1; 8 bases line up with TRBD1. This CDR3 contains 19 residues. CDR1 and CDR2 from the germline V gene are WNHNN and SYGVQD (reference sequence). Trimming cost V 3 bases and J 0 bases; bases outside gene matches: 15. Here the CDR3 reads CASSESLGTGMPMNTEAFF. CDR3 DNA: TGCGCCAGCAGTGAATCGCTCGGGACAGGCATGCCAATGAACACTGAAGCTTTCTTT.

The V gene is TRBV30, the J gene TRBJ1-3, with D hard to call. The CDR3 runs 14 residues. CDR1 is GTSNPN, CDR2 SVGIG, per germline (reference sequence). V lost 3 bases to trimming and J lost 4 bases, with 13 bases between them. The CDR3 sequence: CAWSLTVVGNTIYF. The CDR3 DNA reads TGTGCCTGGAGCCTGACTGTGGTAGGAAACACCATATATTTT.

The chain couples TRBV11-3 to TRBJ1-1; possibly TRBD1 for D (6 bases). There are 14 residues in the CDR3. The V end lost 3 bases, the J end lost 3 bases, and 11 bases lay between the germline ends. Germline CDR1 and CDR2: SGHNT and YENEEA. In nucleotides, the CDR3 is TGTGCCAGCAGCTTGTCAGGGGCATACACTGAAGCTTTCTTT. It specifies CASSLSGAYTEAFF.